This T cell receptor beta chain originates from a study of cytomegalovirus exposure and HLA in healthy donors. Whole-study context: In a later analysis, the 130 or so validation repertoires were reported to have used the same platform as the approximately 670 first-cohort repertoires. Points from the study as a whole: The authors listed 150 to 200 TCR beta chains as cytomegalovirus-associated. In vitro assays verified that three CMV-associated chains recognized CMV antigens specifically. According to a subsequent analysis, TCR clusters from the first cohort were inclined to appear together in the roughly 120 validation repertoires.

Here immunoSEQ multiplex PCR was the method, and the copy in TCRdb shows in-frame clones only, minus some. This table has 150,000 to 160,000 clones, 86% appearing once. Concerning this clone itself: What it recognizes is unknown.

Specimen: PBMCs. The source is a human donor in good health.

CDR3 nucleotides: TGTGCCAGCAGCCAACCTAGGACAGGGGTCCACGAGCAGTACTTC. It is translated as CASSQPRTGVHEQYF. The chain joins TRBV28 to TRBJ2-7; 9 positions agree with TRBD1. V trimming: 6 bases; J trimming: 5 bases; junction bases outside the gene matches: 11. The CDR3 covers 15 residues. Germline V gene sequence: CDR1 MDHEN, CDR2 SYDVKM.